The 2 T cell receptor beta chains presented below share a single source sample, sequenced in a study of blood T cell repertoires in COVID-19. Repertoires were generated with immunoSEQ multiplex PCR, while TCRdb's copy carries only in-frame clones and drops some. The sample includes about 200,000 clones, about 87% of them seen just once. Source material: peripheral blood. The receptors derive from a man aged 55 to 70 who had recovered from COVID-19.

This chain joins TRBV28 and TRBJ1-2, with D possibly matching TRBD1 (5 bases). Germline CDR1 MDHEN, CDR2 SYDVKM. Trimming stripped 11 bases from V and 6 bases from J, with 16 bases between. CDR3 length: 12 residues. CDR3 sequence (DNA): TGTGCCGCCTTCCAGGGTAGGAATGGCTACACCTTC. It translates to CAAFQGRNGYTF.

The chain is built from TRBV6-6 and TRBJ2-1; no firm D call. V was trimmed by 0 bases and J by 7 bases, leaving 7 bases between them. CDR1 is MNHNY, CDR2 SVGAGI, per germline (reference sequence). CDR3 length: 13 residues. The CDR3 here is CASSYSGSNEQFF. Written as DNA, the CDR3 is TGTGCCAGCAGTTACTCGGGCTCGAATGAGCAGTTCTTC.